The sequence of this T cell receptor (beta chain) was determined in a study of blood T cell repertoires in COVID-19 (TCRdb year 2020). In terms of the full investigation: The collaborator samples originated in the United States, Italy and Spain and spanned the acute and convalescent phases of COVID-19. The prospective study material was composed of cDNA or gDNA derived from T cells, B-cell-depleted T cells, or PBMCs. The dataset comprised deeply sampled blood TCRbeta repertoires from subjects exposed to, actively infected with, or recovered from COVID-19. The repertoires were released in a freely available public database meant as a resource for research on the immune response to SARS-CoV-2. The samples were drawn from the first 160 participants of the ongoing ImmuneRACE study and from more than 1,000 subjects provided by 6 global collaborators. The sample metadata nearly always contained a de-identified subject ID, COVID-19 status, age in years and sex. Where HLA class I and class II types were available, the types were taken from metadata supplied by the sample provider, not from assay-based typing. Study-wide findings and limitations: How much clinical and demographic metadata was included differed by source and by participant, and the metadata was provided uncurated.

The immunoSEQ Assay, a bias-controlled multiplex PCR, was used to amplify TCRbeta CDR3 regions from genomic DNA. On the study's bioinformatics: Within the assay, amplification of reference gene primers was used to estimate how many nucleated cells each sample contained. To quantify the absolute abundance of each unique TCRbeta CDR3 rearrangement, sequence reads were collapsed and filtered. For each sample, productive Simpson clonality was calculated by taking the square root of Simpson's diversity index across productive rearrangements. TCRdb's version of the immuneACCESS table is confined to in-frame rearrangements and falls short of the full clone set. An unresolved V gene accounts for under half of the shortfall where checked; the remainder is of unknown origin. V, J and clone size reflect that table, while D and trimming were determined from the DNA. The table for this sample lists around 88,000 clones; 80% of them were counted only once. The ten largest clones capture approximately 8.7% of the sample.

Another Seattle source contributed samples from volunteer blood donors who had recovered from COVID-19. The collaborating institutions used their own protocols to collect whole blood in K2EDTA tubes. For TCRbeta analysis, collaborators shipped samples as frozen whole blood, isolated PBMCs, or DNA extracted from either of those sample types. This clone has more than one count but fewer than ten. Its antigen has not been determined. No quality values exist for individual bases; no much larger clone is one base distant. Including cysteine and phenylalanine, the CDR3 has 14 amino acids. The kept DNA is CDR3 alone, 42 bases in frame from the first base. Between the V and J ends, shortened by 5 bases and 3 bases respectively, the junction contains 14 bases. Per the germline V gene, ENHRY is the CDR1 and SYGVKD is the CDR2.

The chain was built from TRBV10-3 and TRBJ2-7, with no confidently assigned D gene. The TCR sequence derives from a man in his fifties or sixties who had recovered from COVID-19. The specimen was peripheral blood. The CDR3 amino acid sequence is: CAISTSFGFYEQYF. In nucleotides, the sequence is TGTGCCATCAGTACATCGTTTGGTTTCTACGAGCAGTACTTC.